This T cell receptor (beta chain) was sequenced during a study of identical twins. The study's findings and limits: Cross-sectional statistical analysis was relied on for the conclusions, without the same donors being followed.

Germline assignment: CDR1 MDHEN and CDR2 SYDVKM. The V and J ends lost 10 bases and 4 bases respectively, with 29 bases between them. The CDR3 runs 17 residues. MiXCR was run by TCRdb on the 5' RACE reads, yielding one entry per CDR3 protein. This sample has approximately 150,000 distinct CDR3 sequences; 3.5% occur once, and the top ten carry 7% to 10%. The table lists this clonotype with many counts. What it binds is unknown. Specimen: memory T cells sorted from blood. The source of this sequence is a man between 18 and 29 years old in good health. This chain uses TRBV28 with TRBJ2-7; perhaps D is TRBD1 or TRBD2 (7 bases each). CDR3 nucleotide sequence: TGTGCCACCGGAGGGGGCGCGGGCGGGAGTTCTACATACGAGCAGTACTTC. Translation: CATGGGAGGSSTYEQYF.